This T cell receptor (beta chain) was recovered during a study of control samples from healthy donors and cancer patients. Assay used: immunoSEQ multiplex PCR; TCRdb lists only in-frame clones, some missing. The sample has some 410,000 clones, 90% seen once; the top ten hold 5% to 8%. CDR1 is SGHRS and CDR2 is YFSETQ in the germline V gene. Trimming pared 1 base from V and 4 bases from J, leaving 11 bases between. CDR3 size: 15 residues. This chain uses TRBV5-1 with TRBJ2-2, with D maybe TRBD1 (5 bases). This TCR derives from a man between 40 and 49 years old with head and neck cancer. The sample taken for sequencing was PBMCs. The CDR3 nucleotides read TGCGCCAGCAGCTTGAAAACAGGATCCACCGGGGAGCTGTTTTTT. Its protein product is CASSLKTGSTGELFF.